This paragraph covers one T cell receptor beta chain sequence. Its antigen is undetermined. The sample comes from a study of shared clonotypes between healthy human individuals. Notes on the study in general: Non-shared clonotypes were found to have lower generation probabilities than the clonotypes that were shared by all four of the sorted-subset donors.

Germline-derived CDR1 and CDR2 are LGHNA and YSLEER. The CDR3 contains 16 residues. V dropped 3 bases and J dropped 1; count of bases not matched to a gene: 3. Donors were Caucasian adults residing in Nashville, Tennessee, USA. Generated by immunoSEQ multiplex PCR, the TCRdb table keeps only in-frame clones and is missing some. The table lists about 1 million clones, about three quarters of them singletons. The sequence came from a man in his late teens or twenties in good health. This rearrangement joins TRBV4-3 to TRBJ2-3, with 11 nucleotides matching TRBD2. The source material was memory CD4+ T cells sorted from blood. Indicated subset: CD45RA-negative fraction. This CDR3 reads CASSQEGLAGTDTQYF. CDR3 nucleotide sequence: TGCGCCAGCAGCCAGGAGGGACTAGCGGGCACAGATACGCAGTATTTT.